This TCR beta chain stems from a study of blood T cell repertoires in COVID-19. Study-level background: Spain, Italy and the United States supplied samples that represented acute and convalescent COVID-19.

This clone was counted only a few times. Germline lookup yields CDR1 MDHEN and CDR2 SYDVKM. Losses at the gene ends were 6 bases for V and 0 bases for J; bases not matched to a gene: 5. The CDR3 sequence is 15 residues long. Original handling: From reference gene primer amplification, estimates of nucleated cell counts were derived. Profiled with immunoSEQ multiplex PCR; TCRdb holds only in-frame clones, not every one. That table furnishes V, J and clone size, whereas the DNA furnished D and trimming. The sample shows about 250,000 clones, 70% to 90% of them seen only once. The source of this sequence is a woman aged 50 to 60 who had recovered from COVID-19. The chain carries TRBV28 and TRBJ1-5; 7 nucleotides match TRBD1. The specimen was PBMCs or T cells enriched from blood (not recorded which). The CDR3 nucleotides read TGTGCCAGCAGGAAGACAGGGATTAGCAATCAGCCCCAGCATTTT. Protein product: CASRKTGISNQPQHF. The full variable domain, completed using reference TRBV28 and TRBJ1-5, is DVKVTQSSRYLVKRTGEKVFLECVQDMDHENMFWYRQDPGLGLRLIYFSYDVKMKEKGDIPEGYSVSREKKERFSLILESASTNQTSMYLCASRKTGISNQPQHFGDGTRLSIL.